The next 19 T cell receptor beta chains were all read from a single sample in a study of blood T cell repertoires in COVID-19. Measured with immunoSEQ multiplex PCR; TCRdb has only the in-frame clones, and not every one. The table includes a few hundred thousand clones, around 90% detected once. Material for sequencing was peripheral blood. These TCRs come from a woman in her 70s with COVID-19, enrolled during active disease.

V gene TRBV27 combines with J gene TRBJ1-1; D remains ambiguous. CDR1 and CDR2 (germline): MNHEY, SMNVEV (reference sequence). Trimming shortened V by 5 bases and J by 1 base, and 17 bases separated the two germline ends. The CDR3 length is 16 residues. In DNA form, the CDR3 reads TGTGCCAGCAGTCCCCTATTCATACGTGAGAACACTGAAGCTTTCTTT. Its translation: CASSPLFIRENTEAFF.

A single count supports this clone. Here the CDR3 reads CASSLRYRADTIYF. The CDR3 nucleotides read TGTGCCAGCAGCTTACGTTACAGGGCAGACACCATATATTTT. The V call is TRBV5-5, the J call TRBJ1-3, with TRBD1 as a possible D gene (6 bases). V lost 2 bases to trimming and J lost 8 bases, with 14 bases between them. This CDR3 comprises 14 residues. CDR1 SGHKS and CDR2 YYEKEE come from the germline V gene (reference sequence). The full variable domain, with the rest looked up from reference TRBV5-5 and TRBJ1-3, is DAGVTQSPTHLIKTRGQQVTLRCSPISGHKSVSWYQQVLGQGPQFIFQYYEKEERGRGNFPDRFSARQFPNYSSELNVNALLLGDSALYLCASSLRYRADTIYFGEGSWLTVV.

CDR3 protein: CASSIGPEREQFF. In DNA, the CDR3 is TGTGCCAGCAGCATAGGCCCCGAGAGGGAGCAGTTCTTC. This rearrangement joins TRBV7-3 to TRBJ2-1; the D is unclear. Trimming shortened V by 5 bases and J by 10 bases, and 15 bases separated the two germline ends. The CDR3 has 13 amino acids. The germline V gene has CDR1 SGHTA and CDR2 FQGTGA.

The chain links TRBV4-1 to TRBJ1-4, with D uncertain. Per germline, CDR1 MGHRA and CDR2 YSYEKL. The CDR3 length is 20 residues. V was shortened by 4 bases and J by 0 bases, with 24 bases between the two germline ends. The CDR3, as DNA: TGCGCCAGCAGCCCCCGAAACCTCAGGACTCACAGTACAACTAATGAAAAACTGTTTTTT. This gives the protein CASSPRNLRTHSTTNEKLFF.

The V call is TRBV3-1 (or the pseudogene TRBV3-2), the J call TRBJ2-2; TRBD2 matches at 8 bases. CDR1 is LGHDT, CDR2 YNNKEL, per germline (reference sequence). The V and J ends lost 1 base and 7 bases, in that order; junction bases with no gene match: 5. The CDR3 consists of 15 residues. Here the CDR3 DNA reads TGTGCCAGCAGCCAAGGGATGGCGGGAGGCGGGGAGCTGTTTTTT. Amino acids: CASSQGMAGGGELFF.

This clone was detected ten times or more. The rearrangement links TRBV6-5 to TRBJ1-5; TRBD1 matches at 11 bases. V lost 4 bases to trimming and J lost 1 base; unmatched junction nucleotides: 3. The CDR3 has 16 amino acids. Germline V CDR1 and CDR2: MNHEY, SVGAGI. CDR3 sequence: CASSSGQGASNQPQHF. CDR3 DNA: TGTGCCAGCAGTTCCGGACAGGGGGCCAGCAATCAGCCCCAGCATTTT.

This clone was observed a handful of times. This sequence joins TRBV7-9 and TRBJ2-5, with 7 bases that match TRBD1. Germline V gene data show CDR1 as SEHNR and CDR2 as FQNEAQ (reference sequence). V gave up 0 bases and J gave up 5 bases; unmatched junction bases: 6. CDR3 length equals 15 residues. The CDR3 is CASSLATGRRETQYF. In nucleotides, the CDR3 is TGTGCCAGCAGCTTAGCGACAGGGAGACGGGAGACCCAGTACTTC. Together with reference TRBV7-9 and TRBJ2-5, the CDR3 gives the full variable domain: DTGVSQNPRHKITKRGQNVTFRCDPISEHNRLYWYRQTLGQGPEFLTYFQNEAQLEKSRLLSDRFSAERPKGSFSTLEIQRTEQGDSAMYLCASSLATGRRETQYFGPGTRLLVL.

The V and J genes are TRBV6-5 and TRBJ2-1, with 7 positions matching TRBD2. The CDR3 runs 13 residues. Germline CDR1 reads MNHEY; CDR2 reads SVGAGI. The V and J ends lost 8 bases and 7 bases, in that order; junction bases with no gene match: 8. The CDR3 DNA is TGTGCCAGCGCGGCGGGAGTTGCAAATGAGCAGTTCTTC. It translates to CASAAGVANEQFF.

Only a few counts were recorded for this clone. The genes are TRBV5-4 and TRBJ2-7; D might be TRBD2 (6 bases). CDR1 and CDR2 from the germline V gene are SGHNT and YYREEE (reference sequence). V was clipped by 0 bases and J by 2 bases, with 12 bases between them. This CDR3 is 15 amino acids long. The CDR3 region is CASSLGGGVTYEQYF. CDR3 DNA sequence: TGTGCCAGCAGCTTGGGCGGCGGGGTAACCTACGAGCAGTACTTC. Filled out from reference TRBV5-4 and TRBJ2-7, the complete variable domain reads ETGVTQSPTHLIKTRGQQVTLRCSSQSGHNTVSWYQQALGQGPQFIFQYYREEENGRGNFPPRFSGLQFPNYSSELNVNALELDDSALYLCASSLGGGVTYEQYFGPGTRLTVT.

The genes are TRBV19 and TRBJ2-2, with 7 bases aligning to TRBD1. J lost 3 bases, V lost 10 bases, and 8 bases had no gene match. CDR3 length: 14 amino acids. The germline gives CDR1 LNHDA, CDR2 SQIVND (reference sequence). The CDR3 sequence: CATQTGRDTGELFF. The CDR3 region has the DNA TGTGCCACTCAGACAGGGAGAGACACCGGGGAGCTGTTTTTT. Full variable domain (outside the CDR3, taken from reference TRBV19 and TRBJ2-2): DGGITQSPKYLFRKEGQNVTLSCEQNLNHDAMYWYRQDPGQGLRLIYYSQIVNDFQKGDIAEGYSVSREKKESFPLTVTSAQKNPTAFYLCATQTGRDTGELFFGEGSRLTVL.

The rearrangement uses TRBV3-1 (or the pseudogene TRBV3-2) and TRBJ2-5, with D possibly being TRBD1 (6 bases). The germline gives CDR1 LGHDT, CDR2 YNNKEL (reference sequence). Trimming cost V 3 bases and J 5 bases, with 16 bases left between them. The CDR3 has 15 residues. CDR3 sequence reads: CASSQENRVWETQYF. CDR3 nucleotide sequence: TGTGCCAGCAGCCAGGAGAACAGGGTTTGGGAGACCCAGTACTTC.

This clone appeared a single time. The chain recombines TRBV12-3 or TRBV12-4 with TRBJ2-5; 9 nucleotides line up with TRBD1. The CDR3 loop spans 13 amino acids. V lost 5 bases to trimming and J lost 5 bases; unmatched junction nucleotides: 3. CDR3 sequence: CASSKQGAETQYF. Written as DNA, the CDR3 is TGTGCCAGCAGTAAACAGGGGGCCGAGACCCAGTACTTC.

V is TRBV4-1 and J is TRBJ1-4, with unresolved D. In germline, CDR1 is MGHRA, CDR2 YSYEKL. Trimming pared 1 base from V and 8 bases from J, leaving 8 bases between. The CDR3 covers 13 residues. In DNA, the CDR3 is TGCGCCAGCAGCCAAGCGGTCTCCGAAAAACTGTTTTTT. Translating gives CASSQAVSEKLFF.

This sequence joins TRBV30 and TRBJ1-5; 7 bases align to TRBD1. Germline lookup yields CDR1 GTSNPN and CDR2 SVGIG (reference sequence). The CDR3 has 13 amino acids. Trimming took 2 bases from V and 6 from J; bases not matched to a gene: 4. The CDR3 DNA sequence: TGTGCCTGGAGTATAGGGGGCGGTCAGCCCCAGCATTTT. This codes for CAWSIGGGQPQHF.

This clone was counted between two and nine times. The rearrangement joins TRBV29-1 to TRBJ2-1; tentatively, D is TRBD1 (5 bases). CDR1 and CDR2 (germline): SQVTM, ANQGSEA. Trimming shortened V by 3 bases and J by 0 bases, and 18 bases separated the two germline ends. The CDR3 is made up of 17 amino acids. CDR3 in DNA: TGCAGCGTTGAGGGTTCCCAGGGTCCCAGCTCCTACAATGAGCAGTTCTTC. This encodes CSVEGSQGPSSYNEQFF.

The gene calls are TRBV9 and TRBJ2-1, with D perhaps TRBD2 (6 bases). Looked up from germline, CDR1 is SGDLS and CDR2 is YYNGEE. The CDR3 totals 15 residues. V was trimmed by 0 bases and J by 7 bases, leaving 14 bases between them. DNA of the CDR3: TGTGCCAGCAGCGTAGCTACGGGAGAGCATAATGAGCAGTTCTTC. It is translated as CASSVATGEHNEQFF.

The rearrangement uses TRBV15 and TRBJ1-5, with D uncertain. Trimming took off 3 bases at V and 7 bases at J, with 10 bases between the two ends. CDR1 and CDR2 from the germline V gene are LNHNV and YYDKDF (reference sequence). The CDR3 is 13 amino acids. The CDR3 region is CATSRPLEQPQHF. CDR3 bases: TGTGCCACCAGCAGGCCTTTGGAGCAGCCCCAGCATTTT.

V usage is TRBV5-4 and J usage is TRBJ2-2, with TRBD1 identical over 7 bases. CDR1 is SGHNT, CDR2 YYREEE, per germline (reference sequence). J gave up 7 bases and V 4 bases, and 7 bases lay outside the gene matches. The length of the CDR3 is 14 residues. The CDR3 DNA follows: TGTGCCAGCAGCCATCGGGACAGTTTCGGGGAGCTGTTTTTT. It translates to CASSHRDSFGELFF.

The chain joins TRBV4-2 to TRBJ1-6; D ambiguous. This CDR3 has 14 residues. Trimming took off 1 base at V and 13 bases at J, with 14 bases between the two ends. The V gene's germline CDR1 is LGHNA and CDR2 YNFKEQ. The CDR3 region is CASSQVGGPDPLHF. In DNA form, the CDR3 reads TGTGCCAGCAGCCAAGTAGGAGGTCCGGACCCCCTCCACTTT.